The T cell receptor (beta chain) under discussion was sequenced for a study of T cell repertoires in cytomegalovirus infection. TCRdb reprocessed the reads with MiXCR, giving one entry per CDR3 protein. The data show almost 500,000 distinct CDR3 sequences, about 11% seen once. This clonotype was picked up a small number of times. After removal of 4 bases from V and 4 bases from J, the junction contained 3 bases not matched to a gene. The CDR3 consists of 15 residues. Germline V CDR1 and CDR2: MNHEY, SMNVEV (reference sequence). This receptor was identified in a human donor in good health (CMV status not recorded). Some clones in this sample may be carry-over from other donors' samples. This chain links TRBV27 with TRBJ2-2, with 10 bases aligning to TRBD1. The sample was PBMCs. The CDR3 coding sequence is TGTGCCAGCAGTTGGGGACAGGGGACCACCGGGGAGCTGTTTTTT. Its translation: CASSWGQGTTGELFF.